These 21 T cell receptor beta chains originate from one sample sequenced in a study of PD-L1 blockade in urothelial cancer. Time point specified: pretreatment peripheral blood. Data came from immunoSEQ multiplex PCR; TCRdb stores just in-frame clones and leaves some out. In the table there are roughly 120,000 clones, around 85% of which are singletons. Sample: PBMCs, taken around atezolizumab (anti-PD-L1) treatment. All receptors come from a man in his fifties with urothelial cancer.

J is TRBJ2-7 and V is TRBV11-1, with TRBD2 as a possible D gene (6 bases). The germline gives CDR1 SGHAT, CDR2 FQDESV (reference sequence). This CDR3 is 15 amino acids long. The germline V and J ends were trimmed by 5 bases and 0 bases, with 14 bases remaining between them. The CDR3 DNA reads TGTGCCAGCAGCCAAAACGCGGGGTACTCCTACGAGCAGTACTTC. Its translation is CASSQNAGYSYEQYF.

The chain joins TRBV6-6 to TRBJ2-1, with D maybe TRBD2 (7 bases). CDR3 length: 13 residues. The V end lost 11 bases, the J end lost 5 bases, and 16 bases lay between the germline ends. CDR1 and CDR2 (germline): MNHNY, SVGAGI (reference sequence). The chain's CDR3 is CAGGASGDNEQFF. DNA of the CDR3: TGTGCCGGGGGGGCTAGCGGTGACAATGAGCAGTTCTTC.

This clone has only a few counts. This rearrangement joins TRBV7-2 to TRBJ2-1; D perhaps matches TRBD2 (6 bases). This CDR3 has 13 residues. Germline-derived CDR1 and CDR2 are SGHTA and FQGNSA. V lost 4 bases to trimming and J lost 6 bases, with 10 bases between them. DNA of the CDR3: TGTGCCAGCAGCTCGACTAGGAGCAATGAGCAGTTCTTC. Amino acids: CASSSTRSNEQFF.

V gene TRBV18 combines with J gene TRBJ2-7, with 8 bases fitting TRBD1. The germline CDR1 and CDR2 sequences are KGHSH and LQKENI. The ends lost 6 bases at V and 1 base at J; junction bases unmatched: 5. This CDR3 spans 14 amino acids. The DNA for the CDR3 is TGTGCCAGCTCTCCCACAGGGGGGTCCTACGAGCAGTACTTC. This codes for CASSPTGGSYEQYF.

The CDR3 loop is CASSLTRGAGKYNEQFF. The CDR3 DNA reads as TGTGCCAGCAGCTTAACCCGGGGGGCAGGAAAGTACAATGAGCAGTTCTTC. The rearrangement joins TRBV11-3 to TRBJ2-1; possibly TRBD2 for D (7 bases). CDR1 is SGHNT, CDR2 YENEEA, per germline. The CDR3 is 17 amino acids. V lost 2 bases to trimming and J lost 4 bases, with 18 bases between them.

This clone was observed a single time. This chain connects TRBV5-1 to TRBJ1-6; no reliable D call. The CDR3 covers 17 residues. CDR1 SGHRS and CDR2 YFSETQ come from the germline V gene. Deletions cut 0 bases from V and 0 bases from J, with 10 bases between. DNA for the CDR3: TGCGCCAGCAGCTTGGCCGGTGGTAGCTCCTATAATTCACCCCTCCACTTT. It is translated as CASSLAGGSSYNSPLHF.

The V call is TRBV25-1, the J call TRBJ2-7, with 7 bases aligning to TRBD1. Per the germline V gene, CDR1 is MGHDK and CDR2 is SYGVNS. The CDR3 length is 13 residues. The junction had 5 bases not matched to a gene; V was cut back by 8 bases and J by 1 base. CDR3 protein: CASSLTGSYEQYF. The CDR3 DNA reads as TGTGCCAGCTCCCTGACAGGGTCCTACGAGCAGTACTTC.

This clone was counted a single time. The chain couples TRBV4-1 to TRBJ1-1, with D unresolved. Between the trimmed V and J ends, which lost 0 bases and 0 bases, there was a span of 8 bases. CDR1 MGHRA and CDR2 YSYEKL come from the germline V gene. The CDR3 length is 15 residues. The CDR3 here is CASSQDRGMNTEAFF. CDR3 DNA: TGCGCCAGCAGCCAAGATCGAGGTATGAACACTGAAGCTTTCTTT.

The genes are TRBV5-1 and TRBJ2-2, with 12 nucleotides matching TRBD2. CDR1 is SGHRS, CDR2 YFSETQ, per germline. V was pared by 0 bases and J by 7 bases, with 7 bases of the junction left unmatched. The CDR3 extends over 17 amino acids. The CDR3 DNA reads TGCGCCAGCAGCTTGGCCGCGACTAGCGGGAGATACGGGGAGCTGTTTTTT. This translates into CASSLAATSGRYGELFF. Supplemented by reference TRBV5-1 and TRBJ2-2, the full variable domain reads KAGVTQTPRYLIKTRGQQVTLSCSPISGHRSVSWYQQTPGQGLQFLFEYFSETQRNKGNFPGRFSGRQFSNSRSEMNVSTLELGDSALYLCASSLAATSGRYGELFFGEGSRLTVL.

J is TRBJ2-1 and V is TRBV18; possibly TRBD1 for D (5 bases). Germline V CDR1 and CDR2: KGHSH, LQKENI. There are 15 residues in the CDR3. Trimming took off 6 bases at V and 3 bases at J, with 15 bases between the two ends. This CDR3 reads CASSIRQGDYNEQFF. The CDR3 nucleotides are TGTGCCAGCTCCATACGACAAGGGGACTACAATGAGCAGTTCTTC.

This clone appeared a single time. The chain is built from TRBV7-6 and TRBJ2-7, with TRBD1 matching over 7 bases. Trimming cost V 5 bases and J 3 bases; bases outside gene matches: 4. This CDR3 spans 13 amino acids. CDR1 and CDR2 from the germline V gene are SGHVS and FNYEAQ. The CDR3 DNA is TGTGCCAGCAGCGTAACAGGGGTCTACGAGCAGTACTTC. Protein product: CASSVTGVYEQYF.

CDR3 coding DNA: TGTGCCAGTAGTATACAGGTCAACTATGGCTACACCTTC. It encodes CASSIQVNYGYTF. This chain joins TRBV19 and TRBJ1-2; D uncertain. Germline CDR1 reads LNHDA; CDR2 reads SQIVND (reference sequence). CDR3 length equals 13 residues. Trimming took 2 bases from V and 2 from J, leaving 6 bases between them.

V gene TRBV5-1 combines with J gene TRBJ2-1; 9 bases match TRBD2. The CDR3 spans 15 residues. V dropped 7 bases and J dropped 6; count of bases not matched to a gene: 11. Germline assignment: CDR1 SGHRS and CDR2 YFSETQ. The CDR3 DNA reads TGCGCCAGCGAAGAACAGCCTAGCGGGATCAATGAGCAGTTCTTC. It encodes CASEEQPSGINEQFF. The variable domain in full, completed from reference TRBV5-1 and TRBJ2-1, reads KAGVTQTPRYLIKTRGQQVTLSCSPISGHRSVSWYQQTPGQGLQFLFEYFSETQRNKGNFPGRFSGRQFSNSRSEMNVSTLELGDSALYLCASEEQPSGINEQFFGPGTRLTVL.

This rearrangement joins TRBV28 to TRBJ2-7, with 14 bases lining up with TRBD2. The CDR3 spans 18 residues. J gave up 0 bases and V 4 bases, and 8 bases lay outside the gene matches. Germline V gene lookup returns CDR1 MDHEN and CDR2 SYDVKM. CDR3 residues: CASSSPGLAGVDSYEQYF. The CDR3 DNA reads as TGTGCCAGCAGTTCGCCGGGACTAGCGGGAGTGGACTCCTACGAGCAGTACTTC. The full variable domain, in which reference TRBV28 and TRBJ2-7 provide the parts outside the CDR3, is DVKVTQSSRYLVKRTGEKVFLECVQDMDHENMFWYRQDPGLGLRLIYFSYDVKMKEKGDIPEGYSVSREKKERFSLILESASTNQTSMYLCASSSPGLAGVDSYEQYFGPGTRLTVT.

V usage is TRBV2 and J usage is TRBJ2-5, with 10 bases fitting TRBD1. The CDR3 runs 14 residues. Germline lookup yields CDR1 SNHLY and CDR2 FYNNEI. Trimming took 9 bases from V and 4 from J; bases not matched to a gene: 8. CDR3 residues: CASAFDRGRETQYF. CDR3 in DNA: TGTGCCAGTGCCTTCGACAGGGGGCGAGAGACCCAGTACTTC.

This chain joins TRBV28 and TRBJ1-2; D remains unclear. Between the trimmed V and J ends, which lost 4 bases and 2 bases, there was a span of 8 bases. The germline CDR1 and CDR2 sequences are MDHEN and SYDVKM. This CDR3 spans 13 amino acids. CDR3 coding DNA: TGTGCCAGCAGTTCTGCGGGCAACTATGGCTACACCTTC. It specifies CASSSAGNYGYTF.

The genes are TRBV19 and TRBJ1-2; 7 positions agree with TRBD1. The CDR3 is 15 amino acids. Trimming cost V 4 bases and J 4 bases; bases outside gene matches: 9. CDR1 and CDR2 from the germline V gene are LNHDA and SQIVND (reference sequence). The CDR3 protein is CASSNDRGQFYGYTF. The CDR3 nucleotides are TGTGCCAGTAGTAATGACCGGGGACAGTTCTATGGCTACACCTTC.

This clone was counted a few times. This chain links TRBV27 with TRBJ1-6; D gene ambiguous. Germline CDR1 and CDR2: MNHEY and SMNVEV (reference sequence). This CDR3 region has 13 residues. The V end was cut by 5 bases, the J end by 7 bases, with 9 bases between. CDR3 residues: CASSRLTNSPLHF. DNA of the CDR3: TGTGCCAGCAGTCGTCTTACAAATTCACCCCTCCACTTT.

J is TRBJ1-2 and V is TRBV6-5; no definite D call. The CDR3 loop spans 14 amino acids. Germline CDR1 is MNHEY and CDR2 is SVGAGI. The V end was cut by 6 bases, the J end by 4 bases, with 15 bases between. In DNA, the CDR3 is TGTGCCAGCAGGCCTGCGACGGCGGTCTATGGCTACACCTTC. Translating it yields CASRPATAVYGYTF.

This sequence joins TRBV7-9 and TRBJ2-2, with a weak D call TRBD2 (6 bases). Trimming left V 5 bases short and J 1 base short, with 17 bases between. Germline CDR1 reads SEHNR; CDR2 reads FQNEAQ (reference sequence). The CDR3 extends over 17 amino acids. CDR3 nucleotide sequence: TGTGCCAGCAGCCCCAGCGACTGGGAGGAGAACACCGGGGAGCTGTTTTTT. The encoded protein is CASSPSDWEENTGELFF.

This sequence joins TRBV5-5 and TRBJ2-1; 12 bases fit TRBD2. Per the germline V gene, CDR1 is SGHKS and CDR2 is YYEKEE (reference sequence). Unmatched junction bases numbered 6, after V lost 3 bases and J lost 8 bases. There are 15 residues in the CDR3. CDR3 amino acids: CASSSTSGSTDEQFF. CDR3 DNA: TGTGCCAGCAGCTCGACTAGCGGGAGTACCGATGAGCAGTTCTTC.